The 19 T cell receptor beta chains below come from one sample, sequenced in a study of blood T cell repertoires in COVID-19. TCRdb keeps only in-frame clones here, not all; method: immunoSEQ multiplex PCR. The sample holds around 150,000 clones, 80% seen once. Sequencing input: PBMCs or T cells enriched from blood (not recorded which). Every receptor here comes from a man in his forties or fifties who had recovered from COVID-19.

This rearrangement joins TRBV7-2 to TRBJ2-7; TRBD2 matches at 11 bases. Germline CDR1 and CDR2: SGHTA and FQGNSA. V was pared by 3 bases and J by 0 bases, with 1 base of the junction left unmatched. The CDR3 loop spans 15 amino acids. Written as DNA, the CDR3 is TGTGCCAGCAGCTTTAGCGGGGGGGCCTCCTACGAGCAGTACGTC. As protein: CASSFSGGASYEQYV.

CDR3 DNA: TGCGCCAGCAGCTCGGGACAGGCTAATGAAAAACTGTTTTTT. Protein product: CASSSGQANEKLFF. The chain uses TRBV5-1 and TRBJ1-4, with 8 bases lining up with TRBD1. The CDR3 runs to 14 residues. Germline values: CDR1 SGHRS, CDR2 YFSETQ. Trimming took 3 bases from V and 3 from J; bases not matched to a gene: 1.

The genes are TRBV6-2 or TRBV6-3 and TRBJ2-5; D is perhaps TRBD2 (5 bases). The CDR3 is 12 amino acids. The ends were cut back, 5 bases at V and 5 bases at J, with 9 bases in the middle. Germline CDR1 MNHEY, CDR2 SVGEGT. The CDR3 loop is CASSTGGETQYF. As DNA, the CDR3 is TGTGCCAGCAGTACCGGCGGGGAGACCCAGTACTTC.

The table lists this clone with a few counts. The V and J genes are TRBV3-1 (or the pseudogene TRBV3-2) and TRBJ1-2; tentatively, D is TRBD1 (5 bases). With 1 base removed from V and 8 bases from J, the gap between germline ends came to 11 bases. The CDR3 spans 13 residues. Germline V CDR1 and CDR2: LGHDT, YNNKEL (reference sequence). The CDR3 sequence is CASSQGQGHGYTF. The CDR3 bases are TGTGCCAGCAGCCAAGGCCAAGGACACGGCTACACCTTC.

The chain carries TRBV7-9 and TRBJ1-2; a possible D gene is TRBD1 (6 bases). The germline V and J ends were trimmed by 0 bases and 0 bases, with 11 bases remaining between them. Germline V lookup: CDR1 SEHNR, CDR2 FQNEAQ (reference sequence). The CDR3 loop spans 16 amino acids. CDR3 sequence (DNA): TGTGCCAGCAGCTTAGCCGTGGACAGTCCTAACTATGGCTACACCTTC. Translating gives CASSLAVDSPNYGYTF.

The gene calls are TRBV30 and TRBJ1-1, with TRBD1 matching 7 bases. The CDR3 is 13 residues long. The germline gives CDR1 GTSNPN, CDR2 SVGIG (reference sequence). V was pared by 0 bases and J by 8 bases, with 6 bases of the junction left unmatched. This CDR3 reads CAWSVNRGTEAFF. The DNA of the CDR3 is TGTGCCTGGAGTGTGAACAGGGGAACCGAAGCTTTCTTT.

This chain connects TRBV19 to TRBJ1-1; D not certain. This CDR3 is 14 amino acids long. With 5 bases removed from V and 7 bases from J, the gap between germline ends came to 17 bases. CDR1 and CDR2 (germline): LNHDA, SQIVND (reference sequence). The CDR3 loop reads CASSGSHQQYEAFF. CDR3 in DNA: TGTGCCAGTAGTGGGTCACATCAACAGTATGAAGCTTTCTTT. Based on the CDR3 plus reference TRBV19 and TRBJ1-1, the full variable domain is DGGITQSPKYLFRKEGQNVTLSCEQNLNHDAMYWYRQDPGQGLRLIYYSQIVNDFQKGDIAEGYSVSREKKESFPLTVTSAQKNPTAFYLCASSGSHQQYEAFFGQGTRLTVV.

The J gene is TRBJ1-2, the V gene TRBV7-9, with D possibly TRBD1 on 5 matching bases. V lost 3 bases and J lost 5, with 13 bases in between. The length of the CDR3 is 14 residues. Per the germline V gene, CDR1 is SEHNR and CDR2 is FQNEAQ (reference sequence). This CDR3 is CASSFTGLLYGYTF. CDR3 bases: TGTGCCAGCAGCTTTACGGGACTGTTGTATGGCTACACCTTC.

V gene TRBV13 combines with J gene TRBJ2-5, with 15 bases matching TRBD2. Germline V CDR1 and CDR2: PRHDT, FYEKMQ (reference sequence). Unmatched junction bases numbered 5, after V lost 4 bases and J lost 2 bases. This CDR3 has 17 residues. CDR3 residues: CASSWGTSGGYQETQYF. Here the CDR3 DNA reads TGTGCCAGCAGCTGGGGGACTAGCGGGGGGTATCAAGAGACCCAGTACTTC.

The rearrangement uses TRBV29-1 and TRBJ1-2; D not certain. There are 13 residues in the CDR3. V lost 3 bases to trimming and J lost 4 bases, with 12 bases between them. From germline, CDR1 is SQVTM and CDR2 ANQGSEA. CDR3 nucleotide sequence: TGCAGCGTTGATCCCACGGAGGCCTATGGCTACACCTTC. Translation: CSVDPTEAYGYTF.

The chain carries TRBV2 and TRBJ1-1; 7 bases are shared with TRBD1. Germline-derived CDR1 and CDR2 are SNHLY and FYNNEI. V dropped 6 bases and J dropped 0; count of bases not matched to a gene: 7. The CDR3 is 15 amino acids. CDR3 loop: CASRLSQGVNTEAFF. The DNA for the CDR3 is TGTGCCAGCAGGCTGAGTCAGGGGGTGAACACTGAAGCTTTCTTT.

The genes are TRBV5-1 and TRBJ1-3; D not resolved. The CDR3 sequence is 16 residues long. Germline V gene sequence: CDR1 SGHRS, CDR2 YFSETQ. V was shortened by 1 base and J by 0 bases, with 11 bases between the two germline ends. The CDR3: CASSLSPGSSGNTIYF. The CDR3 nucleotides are TGCGCCAGCAGCTTGTCCCCTGGGAGCTCTGGAAACACCATATATTTT.

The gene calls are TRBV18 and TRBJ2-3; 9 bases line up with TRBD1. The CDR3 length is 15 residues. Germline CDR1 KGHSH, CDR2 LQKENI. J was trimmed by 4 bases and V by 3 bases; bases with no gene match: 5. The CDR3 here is CASSPGQGSPDTQYF. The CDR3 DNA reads TGTGCCAGCTCACCGGGACAGGGTTCCCCAGATACGCAGTATTTT.

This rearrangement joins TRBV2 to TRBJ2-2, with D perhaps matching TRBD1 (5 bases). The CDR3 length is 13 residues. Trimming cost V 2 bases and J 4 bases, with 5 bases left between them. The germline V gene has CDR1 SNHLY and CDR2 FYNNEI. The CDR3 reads CASSERGTGELFF. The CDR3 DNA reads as TGTGCCAGCAGTGAAAGGGGCACCGGGGAGCTGTTTTTT.

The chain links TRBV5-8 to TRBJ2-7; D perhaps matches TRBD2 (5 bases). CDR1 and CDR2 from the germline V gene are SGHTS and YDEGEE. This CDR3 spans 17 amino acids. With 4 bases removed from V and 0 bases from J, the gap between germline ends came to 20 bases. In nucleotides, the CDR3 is TGTGCCAGCAGCCTAAAACACGGGGTCCATAGCTCCTACGAGCAGTACGTC. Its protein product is CASSLKHGVHSSYEQYV.

The CDR3 region has the DNA TGTGCCAGCAGCACCTACAGGGTAACTGAAGCTTTCTTT. Encoded protein: CASSTYRVTEAFF. The rearrangement uses TRBV7-2 and TRBJ1-1; a weak D match, TRBD1 (6 bases). Trimming removed 5 bases at V and 5 bases at J, with 12 bases between. The CDR3 extends over 13 amino acids. Per the germline V gene, CDR1 is SGHTA and CDR2 is FQGNSA.

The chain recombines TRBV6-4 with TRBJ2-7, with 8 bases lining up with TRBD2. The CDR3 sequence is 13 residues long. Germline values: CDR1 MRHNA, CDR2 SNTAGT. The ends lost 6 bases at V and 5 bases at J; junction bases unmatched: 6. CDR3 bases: TGTGCCAGCAGCGAGGGGACTAGTAACGAGCAGTACTTC. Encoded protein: CASSEGTSNEQYF.

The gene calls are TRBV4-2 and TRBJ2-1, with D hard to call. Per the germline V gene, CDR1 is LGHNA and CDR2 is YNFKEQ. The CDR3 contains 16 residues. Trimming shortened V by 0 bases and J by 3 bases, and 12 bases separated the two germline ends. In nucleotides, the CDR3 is TGTGCCAGCAGCCAAGAACTGAGAGTCGGCTACAATGAGCAGTTCTTC. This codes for CASSQELRVGYNEQFF.

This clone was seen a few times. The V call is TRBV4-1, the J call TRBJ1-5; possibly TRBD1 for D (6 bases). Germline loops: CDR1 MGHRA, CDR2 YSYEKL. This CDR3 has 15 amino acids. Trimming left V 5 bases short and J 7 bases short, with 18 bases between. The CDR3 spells CASSSDRSRGQPQHF. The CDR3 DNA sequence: TGCGCCAGCAGCTCAGACAGGTCGCGGGGGCAGCCCCAGCATTTT.